The 6 T cell receptor beta chains below come from one sample, sequenced in a study of blood T cell repertoires in COVID-19. Method: immunoSEQ multiplex PCR; TCRdb's copy keeps in-frame clones and lacks some. The sample yields about 130,000 clones, 84% seen once. Sequenced input: peripheral blood. These receptors originate from a human donor in a cohort sampled during active COVID-19.

The chain joins TRBV19 to TRBJ1-5, with no clear D. V was trimmed by 3 bases and J by 4 bases, leaving 13 bases between them. The CDR3 runs 15 residues. The V gene's germline CDR1 is LNHDA and CDR2 SQIVND (reference sequence). The CDR3 DNA is TGTGCCAGTAGTATGCCCGGCGGGGAGAATCAGCCCCAGCATTTT. This codes for CASSMPGGENQPQHF.

This chain uses TRBV3-1 (or the pseudogene TRBV3-2) with TRBJ2-3, with 7 bases aligning to TRBD1. V lost 6 bases to trimming and J lost 5 bases; unmatched junction nucleotides: 8. Germline CDR1 and CDR2: LGHDT and YNNKEL (reference sequence). This CDR3 has 14 amino acids. CDR3 DNA sequence: TGTGCCAGCAGACGTACAGGGGCTCTAGATACGCAGTATTTT. It encodes CASRRTGALDTQYF.

J is TRBJ1-1 and V is TRBV2, with 9 bases aligning to TRBD1. V was pared by 7 bases and J by 6 bases, with 6 bases of the junction left unmatched. CDR1 is SNHLY and CDR2 is FYNNEI in the germline V gene. This CDR3 spans 13 amino acids. Here the CDR3 DNA reads TGTGCCAGCACAGAGGGACAGGGCCCTGAAGCTTTCTTT. It translates to CASTEGQGPEAFF.

The chain combines TRBV10-3 with TRBJ2-2; 7 nucleotides line up with TRBD1. This CDR3 comprises 17 residues. Germline values: CDR1 ENHRY, CDR2 SYGVKD. J gave up 2 bases and V 4 bases, and 10 bases lay outside the gene matches. DNA of the CDR3: TGTGCCATCAGTGCCCCTTTACAGGGGCGAAACACCGGGGAGCTGTTTTTT. Amino acid sequence: CAISAPLQGRNTGELFF.

The V gene is TRBV4-1, the J gene TRBJ1-5; possible D gene TRBD1, 6 bases. Trimming took off 0 bases at V and 6 bases at J, with 12 bases between the two ends. This CDR3 is 15 amino acids long. Germline loops: CDR1 MGHRA, CDR2 YSYEKL. The CDR3 region has the DNA TGCGCCAGCAGCCAAGATTACAGGGACGGTCAGCCCCAGCATTTT. It is translated as CASSQDYRDGQPQHF.

This clone was seen only once. CDR3 nucleotide sequence: TGTGCCAGCAGCTTCGGGACAGTAAACACCGGGGAGCTGTTTTTT. Protein product: CASSFGTVNTGELFF. V usage is TRBV7-2 and J usage is TRBJ2-2; TRBD1 agrees at 7 bases. Germline-derived CDR1 and CDR2 are SGHTA and FQGNSA. Trimming took 3 bases from V and 2 from J; bases not matched to a gene: 3. CDR3 length: 15 amino acids.